The present TCR beta chain was sequenced within a study of OX40 agonist ivuxolimab in advanced cancers. About the investigation overall: Ivuxolimab was an agonistic, fully human IgG2 monoclonal antibody directed against OX40 (CD134), a costimulatory receptor. Intravenous ivuxolimab was administered to patients every 2 weeks at six dose levels: 0.01, 0.1, 0.3, 1.5, 3 and 10 mg/kg. Among the 50 to 55 dose-escalation patients, some 19 had hepatocellular carcinoma, roughly 15 melanoma, 9 renal cell carcinoma and 9 head and neck cancer. The dose-escalation cohort was about 87% male with a mean age of approximately 59 years, ranging from roughly 23 to 79. Patients were allowed to have had prior anti-PD-1, anti-PD-L1 or anti-CTLA-4 therapy, and less than 45% of the dose-escalation patients had previously received checkpoint inhibitors. Partial responses were achieved by three dose-escalation patients, of whom one had hepatocellular carcinoma and two had cutaneous melanoma. Peripheral TCRbeta sequencing aimed to test whether ivuxolimab altered TCR sequence diversity and caused clonal T-cell expansion. The paper describes the monotherapy dose-escalation part (N of about 57 patients) of the phase I trial of ivuxolimab.

Sequences MNHNY (CDR1) and SVGAGI (CDR2) are obtained from the germline V gene (reference sequence). The V and J ends are trimmed by 8 bases and 9 bases, leaving 14 bases between them. From its cysteine to its phenylalanine, the CDR3 spans 12 amino acids. The read is trimmed to its CDR3 DNA, 36 bases read in frame from base 1. Beyond this particular receptor, the publication reports: Partial responders in the 0.1-3.0 mg/kg groups had among the lowest normalized peripheral clonal expansion, especially among CD8+ T cells. Clonal expansion of both CD4+ and CD8+ blood T cells was observed from baseline to week 6 at doses 0.1 to 3.0 mg/kg. Low levels of normalized T-cell clonal expansion were also seen in some patients who did not respond. After ivuxolimab, expanded clones were on average more numerous among CD8+ T cells than among CD4+ T cells. The antigen specificity of the clonally expanded peripheral T cells was not determined.

With respect to this clone: This receptor's antigen is unknown. No clone much larger than this one lies a single base away; base qualities are absent.

Patients with autoimmune disease history or receiving systemic immunosuppression were excluded from the trial. In every dose cohort, peripheral blood was drawn for TCR sequencing at baseline, cycle 4 day 1, and cycle 7 day 1. Samples came from an open-label, multicenter, first-in-human phase I dose-escalation trial of ivuxolimab. The trial enrolled adults with locally advanced or metastatic head and neck squamous cell, hepatocellular, melanoma or renal cell carcinoma. Before TCR sequencing, CD4+ and CD8+ T cells were separately sorted from peripheral blood. Genomic DNA was extracted from sorted cells for sequencing of the TCRbeta CDR3 region. The immunoSEQ Assay was used for sequencing of TCRbeta CDR3 regions. TCRdb holds this immuneACCESS table with in-frame rearrangements only. Some clones are missing; in checked studies, unresolved V genes explain under half, and the rest has no known cause. The sample table shows 59,000 or so clones, and around 86% are seen once. The ten largest clonotypes hold approximately 0.4% of the sample.

The chain is made from TRBV6-6 and TRBJ2-1, with the D assignment possibly TRBD1 or TRBD2, given 5 matching bases for each. Material: CD4+ or CD8+ T cells sorted from blood, obtained in a trial of the OX40 agonist ivuxolimab. The receptor was derived from an adult with an advanced solid tumor such as melanoma, head and neck, liver or kidney cancer. The DNA sequence is as follows: TGTGCCAGCGCTGGGGCTGGGAGTGAGCAGTTCTTC. Translated, this gives CASAGAGSEQFF.